This TCR beta chain was identified in a study of cytomegalovirus exposure and HLA in healthy donors. The donors comprised healthy bone marrow donors. The V end was cut by 3 bases, the J end by 2 bases, with 8 bases between. Germline loops: CDR1 MDHEN, CDR2 SYDVKM. The length of the CDR3 is 13 residues. Findings and caveats of the study: A later analysis, which compared TCR beta chains of equal frequency, found the HLA-associated ones more clonally expanded.

Researchers ran the PCR with 60 Vbeta and 13 Jbeta primers. Repertoires were generated with immunoSEQ multiplex PCR, while TCRdb's copy carries only in-frame clones and drops some. The profile shows around 94,000 clones, 78% of them singletons. This clone occurred once. The target antigen is unknown. Sequencing used PBMCs. The genes are TRBV28 and TRBJ2-7; D not certain. The source is a male donor in good health and CMV-seropositive. The CDR3 here is CASSFTVTYEQYF. The CDR3 nucleotides read TGTGCCAGCAGTTTTACAGTTACCTACGAGCAGTACTTC.